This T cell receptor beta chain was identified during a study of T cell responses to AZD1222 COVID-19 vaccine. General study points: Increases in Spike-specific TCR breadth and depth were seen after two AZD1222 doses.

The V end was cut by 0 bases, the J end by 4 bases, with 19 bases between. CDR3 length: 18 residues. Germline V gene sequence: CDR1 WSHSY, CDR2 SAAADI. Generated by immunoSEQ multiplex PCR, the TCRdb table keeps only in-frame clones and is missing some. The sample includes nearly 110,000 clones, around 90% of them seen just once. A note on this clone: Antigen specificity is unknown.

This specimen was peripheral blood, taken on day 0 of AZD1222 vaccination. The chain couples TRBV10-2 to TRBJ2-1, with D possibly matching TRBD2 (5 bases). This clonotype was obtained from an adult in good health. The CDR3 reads CASSESPTGSARYNEQFF. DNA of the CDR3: TGCGCCAGCAGTGAGTCCCCCACGGGGTCGGCCCGATACAATGAGCAGTTCTTC.